These T cell receptor beta chains were read from a single sample in a study of cytomegalovirus exposure and HLA in healthy donors. Data came from immunoSEQ multiplex PCR; TCRdb stores just in-frame clones and leaves some out. The table lists about 140,000 clones, less than 85% of them singletons. Sequenced input: PBMCs. The receptor set was obtained from a woman in her forties or fifties in good health and CMV-seropositive. Both conserved end residues are trimmed from each CDR3.

V gene,CDR3 protein
TRBV19,ASSPVRERDTQY
TRBV6-6,ATKPKRGQETQY
TRBV28,ASSLIRDSSGNTIY
TRBV5-1,ARNVPNSNRVSPLPARNQPQH
TRBV7-8,ASSLLEKRYT
TRBV7-8,ASRDREANEKLF
TRBV5-1,ASSGMVGTDNTGELF
TRBV11-3,ASSSRDKGEQY
TRBV6-1,ASSEAGERGQKLF
TRBV2,ASSEGQGSTGELF
TRBV19,ASSIDTKGETQY
TRBV19,ASISGQGACT
TRBV6-1,ASSIRERQPQH
TRBV12-5,ASGSRDIPGLADTQY
TRBV11-2,ASSYIQGRIPYEQY
TRBV6-5,ASSYRGQGIDTQY
TRBV9,ASSVLGQRNQPQH